This TCR beta chain was retrieved from a study of T cell repertoires in cytomegalovirus infection (dated by TCRdb to about 2019). For the wider study: Because public TCR beta signatures pointed to carriage of CMV infection together with the matching HLA type, the HLA type of each donor mattered for the analysis.

The sequencer listed for this sample is Illumina HiSeq 1500. The public sequencing data were trimmed at Q25 with fastp and processed into clonotypes with MiXCR by TCRdb, which kept only in-frame beta chains. Rows are unified per CDR3 protein, each entry keeping the most common DNA and genes. The sample contains more than 650,000 distinct CDR3 sequences, 35% to 40% of them found a single time. The leading ten clones occupy around 2.6% of the sample. This clonotype was counted between two and nine times. Its antigen is not yet known. Base qualities were left out, and no much larger clone turns up one base away. What the study reported, not specific to this receptor: Carriers of CMV infection plus the relevant HLA type were discriminated by the cumulative frequency of public TCR beta family members in the study cohort and in an independent roughly 350-donor cohort. The ex vivo response was dominated by HLA-C-restricted CMV-specific TCR beta clonotypes, and the single most frequent clonotype in two of eight donors was supplied by these HLA-C-restricted clonotypes.

The CDR3 numbers 16 residues from cysteine through phenylalanine. The retained sequence is limited to the CDR3, 48 bases, with the frame set at the first base. The germline V gene yields LGHNA for CDR1 and YSLEER for CDR2. At the junction V is shortened by 1 base and J by 5 bases; bases outside the gene matches: 8. This TCR was sampled from a human donor in good health (CMV status not recorded). Some clones in this sample may be carry-over from other donors' samples. Sample: PBMCs. This receptor chain uses TRBV4-3 and TRBJ2-3; 8 bases in the middle match TRBD2. This receptor has the CDR3 CASSQAQRESQDTQYF. In nucleotides, the sequence is TGCGCCAGCAGCCAAGCTCAGCGGGAGTCACAAGATACGCAGTATTTT.